The 29 T cell receptor beta chains given below trace back to one sample, sequenced in a study of T cells after yellow fever vaccination. TCRdb re-derived calls from the 5' RACE reads in MiXCR, one entry per CDR3 protein. The profile shows fewer than 400,000 distinct CDR3 sequences, around a tenth of them singletons. Specimen: CD4+ T cells sorted from PBMCs, collected 45 days after the yellow fever booster vaccination. Receptors originate from a young man who received the YFV17D yellow fever vaccine.

This clonotype was counted between two and nine times. This chain uses TRBV4-1 with TRBJ2-7, with D tentatively TRBD1 or TRBD2 (5 bases each). With 0 bases removed from V and 5 bases from J, the gap between germline ends came to 17 bases. This CDR3 contains 16 residues. Looked up from germline, CDR1 is MGHRA and CDR2 is YSYEKL. This CDR3 is CASSQDWGNSFDEQYF. The CDR3 DNA is TGCGCCAGCAGCCAAGATTGGGGGAACTCGTTTGACGAGCAGTACTTC.

The CDR3 bases are TGCAGTGCTTTCCCGGCCACCTCACCATCTCCTAACTATGGCTACACCTTC. This gives the protein CSAFPATSPSPNYGYTF. This chain uses TRBV20-1 with TRBJ1-2; D is unclear. V dropped 5 bases and J dropped 0 bases, with 22 bases sitting between them. The CDR3 runs to 17 residues. Looked up from germline, CDR1 is DFQATT and CDR2 is SNEGSKA (reference sequence).

This clonotype was counted many times. The chain employs TRBV7-9 and TRBJ2-4, with D unclear. Germline values: CDR1 SEHNR, CDR2 FQNEAQ (reference sequence). This CDR3 region has 11 residues. V dropped 5 bases and J dropped 14 bases, with 13 bases sitting between them. The CDR3 bases are TGTGCCAGCAGCCGGTTGGGTAGGGAGTACTTC. Protein sequence: CASSRLGREYF.

The sample holds a few counts of this clonotype. The J gene is TRBJ2-3, the V gene TRBV5-1, with 9 positions matching TRBD2. This CDR3 spans 17 amino acids. V gave up 4 bases and J gave up 1 base; unmatched junction bases: 10. Looked up from germline, CDR1 is SGHRS and CDR2 is YFSETQ. The DNA for the CDR3 is TGCGCCAGCAGCGCCCTAATACGGACTAGCGGCACAGATACGCAGTATTTT. This codes for CASSALIRTSGTDTQYF.

This clonotype was observed a handful of times. The gene calls are TRBV6-6 and TRBJ2-5; either TRBD1 or TRBD2 may supply D (5 bases each). The CDR3 runs to 14 residues. The germline V gene encodes CDR1 MNHNY and CDR2 SVGAGI (reference sequence). V was shortened by 2 bases and J by 5 bases, with 12 bases between the two germline ends. The CDR3: CASSYGSGLETQYF. In nucleotides, the CDR3 is TGTGCCAGCAGTTACGGGTCGGGGCTGGAGACCCAGTACTTC.

The genes are TRBV10-1 and TRBJ2-3; 8 nucleotides agree with TRBD2. Germline V gene lookup returns CDR1 WNHNN and CDR2 SYGVQD (reference sequence). This CDR3 contains 14 residues. With 3 bases clipped from V and 4 bases from J, the junction kept 3 bases outside the gene matches. CDR3 sequence reads: CASSDLAGPDTQYF. DNA of the CDR3: TGCGCCAGCAGTGACCTAGCGGGTCCAGATACGCAGTATTTT.

A few counts support this clonotype. The chain couples TRBV7-2 to TRBJ2-3, with D perhaps matching TRBD2 (7 bases). Germline lookup yields CDR1 SGHTA and CDR2 FQGNSA. Trimming removed 7 bases from V and 3 bases from J, with 17 bases in between. The CDR3 spans 15 residues. CDR3 residues: CASIINGGRTDTQYF. CDR3 DNA sequence: TGTGCCAGCATCATAAACGGGGGGCGGACAGATACGCAGTATTTT.

Many counts were recorded for this clonotype. The rearrangement joins TRBV7-2 to TRBJ2-3; 11 positions match TRBD2. CDR1 SGHTA and CDR2 FQGNSA come from the germline V gene. With V trimmed by 5 bases and J by 1 base, 8 bases remained unmatched. The CDR3 spans 17 residues. This chain's CDR3 is CASSAQPTSGGTDTQYF. Written as DNA, the CDR3 is TGTGCCAGCAGCGCACAGCCGACTAGCGGGGGCACAGATACGCAGTATTTT.

This rearrangement joins TRBV28 to TRBJ1-2, with D uncertain. V was cut by 6 bases and J by 4 bases, with 15 bases left in between. Germline CDR1 is MDHEN and CDR2 is SYDVKM. This CDR3 region has 14 residues. This CDR3 reads CASSPLVAPYGYTF. CDR3 in DNA: TGTGCCAGCAGCCCCCTGGTGGCACCCTATGGCTACACCTTC.

This clonotype was seen more than once but under ten times. The chain is built from TRBV4-3 and TRBJ2-1, with D perhaps TRBD2 (6 bases). Per germline, CDR1 LGHNA and CDR2 YSLEER. The CDR3 spans 17 residues. Trimming took off 0 bases at V and 6 bases at J, with 18 bases between the two ends. CDR3 sequence: CASSQDRLAGRRNEQFF. The CDR3 DNA follows: TGCGCCAGCAGCCAAGATAGGTTGGCAGGGAGGCGCAATGAGCAGTTCTTC.

This clonotype was seen a handful of times. The V gene is TRBV5-1, the J gene TRBJ1-1; D is unclear. The CDR3 has 13 amino acids. The germline CDR1 and CDR2 sequences are SGHRS and YFSETQ. Trimming took off 1 base at V and 7 bases at J, with 11 bases between the two ends. This chain's CDR3 is CASSLPGMDEAFF. DNA for the CDR3: TGCGCCAGCAGCTTGCCGGGAATGGATGAAGCTTTCTTT. Based on the CDR3 plus reference TRBV5-1 and TRBJ1-1, the full variable domain is KAGVTQTPRYLIKTRGQQVTLSCSPISGHRSVSWYQQTPGQGLQFLFEYFSETQRNKGNFPGRFSGRQFSNSRSEMNVSTLELGDSALYLCASSLPGMDEAFFGQGTRLTVV.

This clonotype was picked up a small number of times. The chain combines TRBV7-2 with TRBJ2-1; 9 bases are shared with TRBD2. The germline V gene encodes CDR1 SGHTA and CDR2 FQGNSA. The CDR3 has 16 residues. The V gene end was trimmed by 1 base and the J gene end by 5 bases; junction bases not matched to a gene: 6. The CDR3 spells CASSLVGIAGDNEQFF. CDR3 DNA: TGTGCCAGCAGCTTAGTGGGGATAGCGGGGGACAATGAGCAGTTCTTC. Filled out from reference TRBV7-2 and TRBJ2-1, the complete variable domain reads GAGVSQSPSNKVTEKGKDVELRCDPISGHTALYWYRQSLGQGLEFLIYFQGNSAPDKSGLPSDRFSAERTGGSVSTLTIQRTQQEDSAVYLCASSLVGIAGDNEQFFGPGTRLTVL.

The chain employs TRBV12-3 or TRBV12-4 and TRBJ1-1; D is ambiguous. The CDR3 totals 13 residues. The V and J ends lost 7 bases and 2 bases respectively, with 11 bases between them. The CDR3 DNA reads TGTGCCAGCACGGTTCAGCTAAACACTGAAGCTTTCTTT. It codes for CASTVQLNTEAFF.

This clonotype was counted a few times. The rearrangement links TRBV4-3 to TRBJ2-3, with D perhaps assigned TRBD1 or TRBD2 (5 bases each). V was shortened by 2 bases and J by 0 bases, with 9 bases between the two germline ends. The CDR3 runs 15 residues. Per germline, CDR1 LGHNA and CDR2 YSLEER. The DNA for the CDR3 is TGCGCCAGCAGCCAAAGAGGGGAAAGCACAGATACGCAGTATTTT. Protein product: CASSQRGESTDTQYF.

The chain has TRBV6-2 or TRBV6-3 and TRBJ2-1; 8 bases are shared with TRBD2. The CDR3 extends over 15 amino acids. Germline CDR1 is MNHEY and CDR2 is SVGEGT. J was trimmed by 7 bases and V by 2 bases; bases with no gene match: 7. CDR3 in amino acids: CASSYRSGGRNEQFF. CDR3 sequence (DNA): TGTGCCAGCAGTTACAGGAGCGGGGGTAGGAATGAGCAGTTCTTC.

This clonotype was counted a few times. The rearrangement joins TRBV4-1 to TRBJ1-1; D is possibly TRBD1 (5 bases). The V gene's germline CDR1 is MGHRA and CDR2 YSYEKL. CDR3 length: 16 amino acids. The V end lost 0 bases, the J end lost 3 bases, and 14 bases lay between the germline ends. The CDR3 bases are TGCGCCAGCAGCCAAGATCCCAGGGAATCGTACACTGAAGCTTTCTTT. It codes for CASSQDPRESYTEAFF.

This clonotype was counted between two and nine times. The gene calls are TRBV7-9 and TRBJ1-5; D perhaps matches TRBD1 (5 bases). The V gene lost 1 base and the J gene lost 4 bases, with 14 bases spanning the gap. Germline lookup yields CDR1 SEHNR and CDR2 FQNEAQ (reference sequence). The CDR3 has 16 amino acids. CDR3 sequence: CASSLGSAGSNQPQHF. The CDR3 coding sequence is TGTGCCAGCAGCTTAGGGTCGGCAGGGTCTAATCAGCCCCAGCATTTT.

The chain couples TRBV24-1 to TRBJ2-3; D might be TRBD1 or TRBD2, each matching 5 bases. From germline, CDR1 is KGHDR and CDR2 SFDVKD. The CDR3 contains 15 residues. V lost 4 bases and J 6 bases, leaving 16 bases between the germline ends. The CDR3 coding sequence is TGTGCCACCAGTGACTCCGGGGACGTCCTGGATACGCAGTATTTT. Protein: CATSDSGDVLDTQYF.

Ten or more counts support this clonotype. This chain uses TRBV24-1 with TRBJ2-5; D is uncertain. The germline gives CDR1 KGHDR, CDR2 SFDVKD. The CDR3 extends over 12 amino acids. V shed 3 bases and J shed 5 bases, with 6 bases lying between them. CDR3: CATSDQRETQYF. As DNA, the CDR3 is TGTGCCACCAGTGATCAGAGGGAGACCCAGTACTTC.

The rearrangement uses TRBV7-9 and TRBJ2-3; either TRBD1 or TRBD2 may fit D (5 bases each). Trimming took off 1 base at V and 6 bases at J, with 14 bases between the two ends. CDR3 length equals 15 residues. The germline V gene encodes CDR1 SEHNR and CDR2 FQNEAQ (reference sequence). CDR3 amino acids: CASSLEGAGEDTQYF. The CDR3 nucleotides are TGTGCCAGCAGCTTAGAAGGGGCCGGGGAGGATACGCAGTATTTT.

The chain has TRBV6-1 and TRBJ1-1, with a possible D match to TRBD1 (5 bases). CDR3 size: 13 residues. Germline lookup yields CDR1 MNHNS and CDR2 SASEGT. The V gene lost 6 bases and the J gene lost 5 bases, with 13 bases spanning the gap. CDR3 sequence reads: CASSDRGYTEAFF. DNA for the CDR3: TGTGCCAGCAGCGACAGAGGGTATACTGAAGCTTTCTTT.

This chain joins TRBV27 and TRBJ2-5, with D maybe TRBD2 (6 bases). The germline CDR1 and CDR2 sequences are MNHEY and SMNVEV (reference sequence). The CDR3 has 15 residues. The ends were cut back, 3 bases at V and 4 bases at J, with 15 bases in the middle. CDR3 residues: CASSLARGRRETQYF. The CDR3 DNA reads as TGTGCCAGCAGTTTGGCCCGGGGGAGGAGAGAGACCCAGTACTTC.

CDR3: CASGTGASGANVLTF. The CDR3 nucleotides are TGTGCCTCCGGGACAGGGGCTTCGGGGGCCAACGTCCTGACTTTC. The chain links TRBV30 to TRBJ2-6; 10 bases match TRBD1. CDR1 and CDR2 from the germline V gene are GTSNPN and SVGIG (reference sequence). The CDR3 sequence is 15 residues long. V shed 7 bases, J shed 4 bases, and the junction held 7 bases outside the gene matches.

The chain is built from TRBV10-3 and TRBJ2-2, with D possibly matching TRBD1 (5 bases). Trimming pared 0 bases from V and 4 bases from J, leaving 12 bases between. The CDR3 length is 16 residues. The germline V gene has CDR1 ENHRY and CDR2 SYGVKD. The CDR3 DNA sequence: TGTGCCATCAGTGAGTCTCCAGGGTCCTCCACCGGGGAGCTGTTTTTT. Amino acids: CAISESPGSSTGELFF.

A few counts support this clonotype. J is TRBJ2-5 and V is TRBV6-2 or TRBV6-3, with D maybe TRBD1 (6 bases). CDR1 is MNHEY, CDR2 SVGEGT, per germline. The germline V and J ends were trimmed by 6 bases and 10 bases, with 15 bases remaining between them. The CDR3 is 12 residues long. DNA of the CDR3: TGTGCCAGCAGCACAAACAGGGTCGACCAGTACTTC. Amino acid sequence: CASSTNRVDQYF.

This clonotype was detected ten times or more. The V call is TRBV5-1, the J call TRBJ2-1, with D unclear. This CDR3 has 13 residues. V lost 7 bases, J lost 2 bases, and 10 bases lay in between. Germline CDR1 and CDR2: SGHRS and YFSETQ. Written as DNA, the CDR3 is TGCGCCAGCGGGGTCGGAACCTACAATGAGCAGTTCTTC. Its translation: CASGVGTYNEQFF.

CDR3: CSAREPRDSPNQPQHF. The CDR3 DNA reads TGCAGTGCTAGAGAACCACGGGACAGCCCCAATCAGCCCCAGCATTTT. The chain has TRBV20-1 and TRBJ1-5; 7 bases line up with TRBD1. The germline V gene encodes CDR1 DFQATT and CDR2 SNEGSKA (reference sequence). This CDR3 is built from 16 residues. The ends lost 0 bases at V and 3 bases at J; junction bases unmatched: 8.

V is TRBV4-3 and J is TRBJ2-6; D is unclear. The CDR3 runs 18 residues. Trimming stripped 3 bases from V and 0 bases from J, with 15 bases between. Germline values: CDR1 LGHNA, CDR2 YSLEER. In DNA form, the CDR3 reads TGCGCCAGCAGCCAGAATCCCGGACGGAACTCTGGGGCCAACGTCCTGACTTTC. This encodes CASSQNPGRNSGANVLTF.

J is TRBJ2-7 and V is TRBV10-3; D is ambiguous. The CDR3 extends over 15 amino acids. The germline V and J ends were trimmed by 8 bases and 2 bases, with 19 bases remaining between them. Germline assignment: CDR1 ENHRY and CDR2 SYGVKD. The CDR3 DNA reads TGTGCCATCTCTCCTTCCTTTGCAACAGCCTACGAGCAGTACGTC. Translation: CAISPSFATAYEQYV.